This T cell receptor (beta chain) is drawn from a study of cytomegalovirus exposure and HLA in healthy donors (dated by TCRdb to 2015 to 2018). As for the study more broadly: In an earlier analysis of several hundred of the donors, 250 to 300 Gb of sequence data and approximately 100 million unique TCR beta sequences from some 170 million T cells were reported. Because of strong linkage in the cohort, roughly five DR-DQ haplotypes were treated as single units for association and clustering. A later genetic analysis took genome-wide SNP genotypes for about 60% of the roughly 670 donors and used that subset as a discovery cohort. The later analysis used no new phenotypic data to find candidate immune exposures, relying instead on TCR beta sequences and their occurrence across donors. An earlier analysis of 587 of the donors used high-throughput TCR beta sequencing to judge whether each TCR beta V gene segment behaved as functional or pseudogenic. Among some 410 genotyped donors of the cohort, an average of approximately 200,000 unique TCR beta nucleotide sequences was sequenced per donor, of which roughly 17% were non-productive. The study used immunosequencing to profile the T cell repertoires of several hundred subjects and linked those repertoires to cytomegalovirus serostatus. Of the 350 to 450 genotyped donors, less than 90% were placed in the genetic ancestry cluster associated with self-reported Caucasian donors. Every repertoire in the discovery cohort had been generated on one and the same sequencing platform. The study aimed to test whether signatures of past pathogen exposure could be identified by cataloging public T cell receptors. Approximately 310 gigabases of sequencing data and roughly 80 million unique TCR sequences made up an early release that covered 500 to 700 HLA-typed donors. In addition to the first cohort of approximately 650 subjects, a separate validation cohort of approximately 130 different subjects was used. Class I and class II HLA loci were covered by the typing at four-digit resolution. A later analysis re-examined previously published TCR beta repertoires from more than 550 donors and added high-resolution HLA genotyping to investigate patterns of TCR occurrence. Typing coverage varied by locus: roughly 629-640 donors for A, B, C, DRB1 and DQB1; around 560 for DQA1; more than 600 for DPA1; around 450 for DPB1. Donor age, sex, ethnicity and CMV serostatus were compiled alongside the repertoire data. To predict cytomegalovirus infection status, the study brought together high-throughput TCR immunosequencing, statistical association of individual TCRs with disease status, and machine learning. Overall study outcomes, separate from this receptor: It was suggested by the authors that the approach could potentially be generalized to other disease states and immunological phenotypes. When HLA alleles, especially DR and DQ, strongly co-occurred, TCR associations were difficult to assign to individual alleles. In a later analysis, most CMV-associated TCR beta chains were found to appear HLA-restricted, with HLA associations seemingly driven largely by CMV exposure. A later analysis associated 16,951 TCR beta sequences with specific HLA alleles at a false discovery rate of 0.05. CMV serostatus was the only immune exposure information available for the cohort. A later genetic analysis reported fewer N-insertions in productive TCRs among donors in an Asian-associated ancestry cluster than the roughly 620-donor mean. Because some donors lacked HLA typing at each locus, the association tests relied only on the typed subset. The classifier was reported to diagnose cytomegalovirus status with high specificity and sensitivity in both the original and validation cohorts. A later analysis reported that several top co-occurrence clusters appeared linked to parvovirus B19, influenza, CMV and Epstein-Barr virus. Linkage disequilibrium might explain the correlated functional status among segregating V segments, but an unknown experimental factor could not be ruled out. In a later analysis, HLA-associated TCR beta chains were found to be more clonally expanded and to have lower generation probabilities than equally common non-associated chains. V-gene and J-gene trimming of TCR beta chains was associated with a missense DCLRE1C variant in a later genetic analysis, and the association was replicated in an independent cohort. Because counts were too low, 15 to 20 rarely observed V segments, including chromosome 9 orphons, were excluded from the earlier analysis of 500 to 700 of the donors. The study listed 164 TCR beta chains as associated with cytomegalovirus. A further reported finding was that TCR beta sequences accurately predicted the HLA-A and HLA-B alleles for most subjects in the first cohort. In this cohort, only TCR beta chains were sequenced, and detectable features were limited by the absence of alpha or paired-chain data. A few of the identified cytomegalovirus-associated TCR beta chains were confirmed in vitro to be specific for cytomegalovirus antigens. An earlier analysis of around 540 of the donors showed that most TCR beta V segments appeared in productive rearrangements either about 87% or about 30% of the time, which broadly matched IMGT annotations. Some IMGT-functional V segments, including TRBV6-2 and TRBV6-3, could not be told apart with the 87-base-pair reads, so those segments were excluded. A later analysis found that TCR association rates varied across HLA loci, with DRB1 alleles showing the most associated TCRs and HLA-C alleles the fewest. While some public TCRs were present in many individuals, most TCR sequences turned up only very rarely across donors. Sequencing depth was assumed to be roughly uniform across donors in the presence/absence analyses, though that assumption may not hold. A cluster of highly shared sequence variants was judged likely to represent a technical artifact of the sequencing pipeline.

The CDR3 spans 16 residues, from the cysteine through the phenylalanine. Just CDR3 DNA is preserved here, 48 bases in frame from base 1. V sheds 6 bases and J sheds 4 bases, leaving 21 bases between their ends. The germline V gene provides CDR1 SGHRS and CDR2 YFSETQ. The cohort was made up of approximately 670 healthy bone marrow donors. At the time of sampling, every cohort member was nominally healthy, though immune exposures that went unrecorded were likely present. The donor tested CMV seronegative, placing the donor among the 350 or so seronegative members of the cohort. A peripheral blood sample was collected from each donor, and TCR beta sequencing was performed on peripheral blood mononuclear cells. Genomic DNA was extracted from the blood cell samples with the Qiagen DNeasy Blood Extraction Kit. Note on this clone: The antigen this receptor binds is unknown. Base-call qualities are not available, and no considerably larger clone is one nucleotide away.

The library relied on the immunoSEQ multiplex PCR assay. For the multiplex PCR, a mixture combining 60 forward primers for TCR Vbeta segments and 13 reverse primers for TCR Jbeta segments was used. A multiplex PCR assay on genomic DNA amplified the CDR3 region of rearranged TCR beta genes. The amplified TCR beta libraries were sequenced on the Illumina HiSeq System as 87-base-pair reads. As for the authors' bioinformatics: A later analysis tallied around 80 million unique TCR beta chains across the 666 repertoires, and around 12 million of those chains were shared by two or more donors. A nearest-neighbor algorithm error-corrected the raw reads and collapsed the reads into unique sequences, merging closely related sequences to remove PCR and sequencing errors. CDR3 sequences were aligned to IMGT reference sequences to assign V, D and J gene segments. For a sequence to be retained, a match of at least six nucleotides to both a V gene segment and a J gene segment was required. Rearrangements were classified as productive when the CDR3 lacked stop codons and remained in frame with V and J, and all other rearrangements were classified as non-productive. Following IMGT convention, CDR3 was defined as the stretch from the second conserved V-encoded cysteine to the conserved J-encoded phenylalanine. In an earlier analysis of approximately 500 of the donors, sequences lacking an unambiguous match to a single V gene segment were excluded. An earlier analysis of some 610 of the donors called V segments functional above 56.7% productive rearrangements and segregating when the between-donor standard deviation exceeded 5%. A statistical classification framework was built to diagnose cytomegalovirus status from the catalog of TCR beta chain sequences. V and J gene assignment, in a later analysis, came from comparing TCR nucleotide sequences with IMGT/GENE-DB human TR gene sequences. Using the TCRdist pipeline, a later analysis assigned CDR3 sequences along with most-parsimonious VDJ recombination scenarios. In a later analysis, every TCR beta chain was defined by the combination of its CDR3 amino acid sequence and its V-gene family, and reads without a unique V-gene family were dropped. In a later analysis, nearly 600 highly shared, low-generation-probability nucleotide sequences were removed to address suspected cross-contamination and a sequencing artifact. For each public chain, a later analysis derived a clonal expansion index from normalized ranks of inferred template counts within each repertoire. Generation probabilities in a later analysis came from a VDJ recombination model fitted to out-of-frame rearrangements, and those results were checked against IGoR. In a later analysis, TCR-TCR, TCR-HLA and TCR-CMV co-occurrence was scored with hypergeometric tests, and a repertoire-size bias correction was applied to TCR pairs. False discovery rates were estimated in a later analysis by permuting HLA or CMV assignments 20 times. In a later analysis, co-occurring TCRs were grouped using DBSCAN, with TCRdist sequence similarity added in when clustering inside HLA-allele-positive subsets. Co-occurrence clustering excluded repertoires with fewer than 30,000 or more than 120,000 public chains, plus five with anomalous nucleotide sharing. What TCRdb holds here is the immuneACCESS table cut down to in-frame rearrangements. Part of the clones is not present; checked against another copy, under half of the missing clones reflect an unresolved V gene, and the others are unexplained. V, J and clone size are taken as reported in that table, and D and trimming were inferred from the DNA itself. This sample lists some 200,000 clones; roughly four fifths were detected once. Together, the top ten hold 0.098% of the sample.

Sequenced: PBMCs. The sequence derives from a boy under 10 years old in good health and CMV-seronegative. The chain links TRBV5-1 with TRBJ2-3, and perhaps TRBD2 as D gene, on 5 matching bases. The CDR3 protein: CASTPSPSWRADTQYF. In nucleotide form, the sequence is TGCGCCAGCACCCCCTCCCCATCTTGGCGGGCAGATACGCAGTATTTT.